Presented here are 31 T cell receptor beta chains from one specimen sequenced in a study of cytomegalovirus exposure and HLA in healthy donors. It was with 60 Vbeta and 13 Jbeta primers that the PCR ran. Data came from immunoSEQ multiplex PCR; TCRdb stores just in-frame clones and leaves some out. The sample has 150,000 to 250,000 clones; 82% are singletons. Sequencing was performed on PBMCs. The receptors come from a boy between 2 and 10 years old in good health and CMV-seronegative.

This clone was seen only once. The chain is built from TRBV2 and TRBJ1-6; the match to TRBD1 covers 7 bases. This CDR3 region has 18 residues. Germline V gene sequence: CDR1 SNHLY, CDR2 FYNNEI. The V gene end was trimmed by 2 bases and the J gene end by 10 bases; junction bases not matched to a gene: 17. CDR3 coding DNA: TGTGCCAGCAGTGAAAGGGCGACAGGGTTAATTGTTCGATCACCCCTCCACTTT. It is translated as CASSERATGLIVRSPLHF.

The CDR3 here is CSVERSAPCSRPGREQYF. CDR3 DNA sequence: TGCAGCGTTGAACGGTCGGCCCCCTGTTCAAGGCCCGGGAGGGAGCAGTACTTC. The V and J genes are TRBV29-1 and TRBJ2-7; TRBD2 aligns across 7 bases. CDR1 SQVTM and CDR2 ANQGSEA come from the germline V gene. V trimming: 2 bases; J trimming: 7 bases; junction bases outside the gene matches: 23. This CDR3 spans 18 amino acids.

The chain carries TRBV18 and TRBJ1-5; no reliable D call. In germline, CDR1 is KGHSH, CDR2 LQKENI. The CDR3 covers 15 residues. V dropped 6 bases and J dropped 4 bases, with 16 bases sitting between them. The CDR3 DNA reads TGTGCCAGCTCTCCGGTGTTGGGAGAGAATCAGCCCCAGCATTTT. As protein: CASSPVLGENQPQHF.

This rearrangement joins TRBV7-2 to TRBJ1-2; no firm D call. Germline loops: CDR1 SGHTA, CDR2 FQGNSA. V gave up 2 bases and J gave up 9 bases, with 28 bases separating them. The CDR3 runs 18 residues. CDR3 sequence reads: CASSLTDFREGSPIRYTF. DNA of the CDR3: TGTGCCAGCAGCTTAACGGATTTTCGTGAGGGCAGCCCTATTCGCTACACCTTC.

Worth noting for this clone: The same CDR3 is also encoded by other DNA sequences in this sample. The chain links TRBV7-2 to TRBJ2-7, with 10 positions matching TRBD2. V lost 0 bases and J lost 4; bases outside the gene matches: 3. Germline CDR1 and CDR2: SGHTA and FQGNSA. This CDR3 comprises 15 residues. This chain's CDR3 is CASSLASGGTYEQYF. As DNA, the CDR3 is TGTGCCAGCAGCTTAGCTAGCGGGGGGACGTACGAGCAGTACTTC.

The rearrangement joins TRBV5-4 to TRBJ2-3; the D gene is possibly TRBD2 (5 bases). CDR1 is SGHNT and CDR2 is YYREEE in the germline V gene (reference sequence). This CDR3 is 16 amino acids long. The V and J ends lost 0 bases and 3 bases respectively, with 14 bases between them. DNA for the CDR3: TGTGCCAGCAGCTTGGGGCGAGCGGTAACGACAGATACGCAGTATTTT. It specifies CASSLGRAVTTDTQYF.

This sequence joins TRBV7-9 and TRBJ1-3; tentatively, D is TRBD1 (5 bases). The CDR3 length is 16 residues. Germline values: CDR1 SEHNR, CDR2 FQNEAQ (reference sequence). Trimming took 4 bases from V and 2 from J, leaving 15 bases between them. CDR3 bases: TGTGCCAGCAGCTCCTCGCCCAGGGTGACTGGAAACACCATATATTTT. This sequence encodes CASSSSPRVTGNTIYF.

Only a few counts were recorded for this clone. The chain combines TRBV5-5 with TRBJ1-6; a possible D gene is TRBD1 (6 bases). Germline values: CDR1 SGHKS, CDR2 YYEKEE (reference sequence). The CDR3 is 14 amino acids. Trimming left V 5 bases short and J 5 bases short, with 11 bases between. CDR3: CASSWGGDNSPLHF. CDR3 DNA: TGTGCCAGCAGTTGGGGGGGCGATAATTCACCCCTCCACTTT.

V gene TRBV14 combines with J gene TRBJ1-1; TRBD1 matches at 9 bases. Trimming at V came to 5 bases and at J to 4 bases, leaving 5 bases not matched to a gene. Germline loops: CDR1 SGHDN, CDR2 FVKESK. The CDR3 is 14 amino acids. CDR3 in amino acids: CASSKQGAGTEAFF. As DNA, the CDR3 is TGTGCCAGCAGCAAACAGGGGGCGGGCACTGAAGCTTTCTTT.

The chain's CDR3 is CASSSGGETQYF. For the CDR3, the DNA is TGTGCCAGCAGCTCCGGGGGGGAGACCCAGTACTTC. The chain combines TRBV7-9 with TRBJ2-5, with 7 nucleotides matching TRBD2. With V trimmed by 4 bases and J by 5 bases, 1 base remained unmatched. Germline CDR1 is SEHNR and CDR2 is FQNEAQ (reference sequence). The CDR3 runs to 12 residues.

In DNA form, the CDR3 reads TGTGCCAGCACGCGAGGGCAGGGGGCCCGCGAGCAGTACTTC. It translates to CASTRGQGAREQYF. The chain joins TRBV6-5 to TRBJ2-7; 8 bases line up with TRBD1. The CDR3 runs 14 residues. CDR1 and CDR2 (germline): MNHEY, SVGAGI. Trimming took 7 bases from V and 6 from J; bases not matched to a gene: 11.

The J gene is TRBJ1-2, the V gene TRBV10-3, with TRBD1 as a possible D gene (5 bases). Germline V gene sequence: CDR1 ENHRY, CDR2 SYGVKD. V lost 1 base and J lost 2, with 8 bases in between. The CDR3 has 14 residues. The CDR3 DNA is TGTGCCATCAGTGAGTGGAAGGGGAACTATGGCTACACCTTC. It specifies CAISEWKGNYGYTF.

The rearrangement links TRBV9 to TRBJ2-3; 12 nucleotides line up with TRBD2. Germline CDR1 reads SGDLS; CDR2 reads YYNGEE. CDR3 length: 20 residues. V dropped 0 bases and J dropped 5; count of bases not matched to a gene: 16. In nucleotides, the CDR3 is TGTGCCAGCAGCGTAGGGAATTTGGGGACTAGCGGGTGGGCAGGAGATACGCAGTATTTT. Residues: CASSVGNLGTSGWAGDTQYF.

The CDR3: CASSYDSPGGTEAFF. CDR3 DNA sequence: TGTGCCAGCAGTTACGACAGTCCAGGTGGCACTGAAGCTTTCTTT. V is TRBV6-6 and J is TRBJ1-1, with TRBD1 as a possible D gene (5 bases). Trimming cost V 2 bases and J 4 bases, with 14 bases left between them. CDR3 length equals 15 residues. CDR1 is MNHNY and CDR2 is SVGAGI in the germline V gene (reference sequence).

The chain is built from TRBV11-2 and TRBJ2-5, with D unresolved. The germline CDR1 and CDR2 sequences are SGHAT and FQNNGV. With 5 bases removed from V and 2 bases from J, the gap between germline ends came to 12 bases. This CDR3 is built from 14 residues. In DNA, the CDR3 is TGTGCCAGCAGCCTCCGCGGTGGTCAAGAGACCCAGTACTTC. It is translated as CASSLRGGQETQYF.

V is TRBV7-2 and J is TRBJ1-4; 8 bases align to TRBD1. With V trimmed by 5 bases and J by 12 bases, 11 bases remained unmatched. This CDR3 contains 14 residues. The germline CDR1 and CDR2 sequences are SGHTA and FQGNSA. The DNA for the CDR3 is TGTGCCAGCAGCGCAAGGACAGGGTTGGCGGAACTGTTTTTT. It translates to CASSARTGLAELFF.

This sequence joins TRBV19 and TRBJ2-1; TRBD2 aligns across 7 bases. V lost 1 base and J lost 0; bases outside the gene matches: 21. Germline CDR1 is LNHDA and CDR2 is SQIVND (reference sequence). CDR3 length equals 22 residues. Written as DNA, the CDR3 is TGTGCCAGTAGTATAGGTCCCGGAATTCCTGTCGGGCTAGCGGTCTCCTACAATGAGCAGTTCTTC. Translated, it gives CASSIGPGIPVGLAVSYNEQFF.

The V call is TRBV10-3, the J call TRBJ2-7; 8 bases agree with TRBD2. Germline V CDR1 and CDR2: ENHRY, SYGVKD. V shed 4 bases and J 3 bases; nucleotides not matched to a gene: 8. This CDR3 is 15 amino acids long. This CDR3 is CAISGDGGGNYEQYF. In nucleotides, the CDR3 is TGTGCCATCAGTGGGGATGGCGGGGGGAACTACGAGCAGTACTTC.

The rearrangement links TRBV27 to TRBJ2-7, with D uncertain. V lost 4 bases and J lost 6, with 10 bases in between. The CDR3 length is 12 residues. The germline V gene has CDR1 MNHEY and CDR2 SMNVEV (reference sequence). The CDR3 here is CASSSSEREQYF. The CDR3 DNA is TGTGCCAGCAGTTCCTCTGAGCGCGAGCAGTACTTC.

The rearrangement joins TRBV7-6 to TRBJ2-2; TRBD2 matches at 10 bases. The trim removed 5 bases at V and 4 bases at J, leaving 7 bases unmatched. This CDR3 has 16 amino acids. CDR1 is SGHVS and CDR2 is FNYEAQ in the germline V gene. As DNA, the CDR3 is TGTGCCAGCAGCCGAGCGGGGGGGCTCGGCACCGGGGAGCTGTTTTTT. It codes for CASSRAGGLGTGELFF.

This clone came up a few times. This sequence joins TRBV18 and TRBJ1-4; 7 bases align to TRBD1. The trim removed 6 bases at V and 8 bases at J, leaving 3 bases unmatched. CDR3 length equals 12 residues. Germline loops: CDR1 KGHSH, CDR2 LQKENI. CDR3: CASSQGEEKLFF. CDR3 coding DNA: TGTGCCAGCTCGCAGGGGGAAGAAAAACTGTTTTTT. Complete variable domain (other parts from reference TRBV18 and TRBJ1-4): NAGVMQNPRHLVRRRGQEARLRCSPMKGHSHVYWYRQLPEEGLKFMVYLQKENIIDESGMPKERFSAEFPKEGPSILRIQQVVRGDSAAYFCASSQGEEKLFFGSGTQLSVL.

This chain uses TRBV19 with TRBJ2-1; D perhaps matches TRBD2 (6 bases). Germline CDR1 LNHDA, CDR2 SQIVND (reference sequence). The CDR3 runs to 13 residues. V lost 5 bases, J lost 6 bases, and 11 bases lay in between. The chain's CDR3 is CASSRLEGNEQFF. In nucleotides, the CDR3 is TGTGCCAGTAGTCGTCTGGAGGGCAATGAGCAGTTCTTC.

The V and J genes are TRBV4-1 and TRBJ2-3; TRBD1 agrees at 8 bases. CDR3 size: 15 residues. V shed 2 bases and J 2 bases; nucleotides not matched to a gene: 3. CDR1 is MGHRA and CDR2 is YSYEKL in the germline V gene. The CDR3 loop is CASSQPDRATDTQYF. CDR3 coding DNA: TGCGCCAGCAGCCAACCGGACAGGGCCACAGATACGCAGTATTTT.

The chain links TRBV6-6 to TRBJ2-3; TRBD1 aligns across 12 bases. Unmatched junction bases numbered 1, after V lost 2 bases and J lost 4 bases. This CDR3 region has 15 residues. CDR1 MNHNY and CDR2 SVGAGI come from the germline V gene (reference sequence). DNA for the CDR3: TGTGCCAGCAGTTACGGGACAGGGGGCCCAGATACGCAGTATTTT. Its protein product is CASSYGTGGPDTQYF.

This clone has just a few counts. This chain connects TRBV7-8 to TRBJ1-1, with TRBD1 matching over 10 bases. This CDR3 has 14 residues. Germline V gene sequence: CDR1 SGHVS, CDR2 FQNEAQ. With 5 bases clipped from V and 4 bases from J, the junction kept 4 bases outside the gene matches. The DNA for the CDR3 is TGTGCCAGCAGCCTCTGGGACAGGGGCACTGAAGCTTTCTTT. Translated, it gives CASSLWDRGTEAFF.

CDR3: CASSQDLIYEQYF. DNA for the CDR3: TGCGCCAGCAGCCAAGATTTGATTTACGAGCAGTACTTC. This chain uses TRBV4-1 with TRBJ2-5; D unresolved. The closer fit of TRBJ2-7 to the DNA end suggests the J call may be wrong. Germline V gene lookup returns CDR1 MGHRA and CDR2 YSYEKL. The CDR3 runs 13 residues.

The table lists this clone with a few counts. The chain uses TRBV7-9 and TRBJ1-1, with D unresolved. The CDR3 sequence is 16 residues long. Germline loops: CDR1 SEHNR, CDR2 FQNEAQ (reference sequence). The V and J ends lost 5 bases and 0 bases respectively, with 16 bases between them. Here the CDR3 DNA reads TGTGCCAGCAGCCGATACCGACTTGTGATGAACACTGAAGCTTTCTTT. It codes for CASSRYRLVMNTEAFF.

This chain uses TRBV6-6 with TRBJ2-5, with 7 bases fitting TRBD1. Per the germline V gene, CDR1 is MNHNY and CDR2 is SVGAGI (reference sequence). V shed 2 bases, J shed 4 bases, and the junction held 7 bases outside the gene matches. The CDR3 covers 15 residues. The CDR3 DNA follows: TGTGCCAGCAGTTACGGGCAGGGGGTTGGAGAGACCCAGTACTTC. This gives the protein CASSYGQGVGETQYF.

This chain connects TRBV7-9 to TRBJ1-3; 8 bases align to TRBD1. The CDR3 covers 15 residues. Trimming at V came to 5 bases and at J to 7 bases, leaving 10 bases not matched to a gene. Germline CDR1 and CDR2: SEHNR and FQNEAQ (reference sequence). Written as DNA, the CDR3 is TGTGCCAGCAGCAGGGACAGGCAATTTAGGAACACCATATATTTT. This encodes CASSRDRQFRNTIYF.

The chain recombines TRBV6-5 with TRBJ1-1, with D perhaps TRBD1 (5 bases). Trimming took 4 bases from V and 2 from J, leaving 14 bases between them. Germline assignment: CDR1 MNHEY and CDR2 SVGAGI. This CDR3 has 15 amino acids. CDR3 sequence (DNA): TGTGCCAGCAGTTCGAATGGGGGGGTTAACACTGAAGCTTTCTTT. It translates to CASSSNGGVNTEAFF.

This clone appeared a few times. The V and J genes are TRBV2 and TRBJ1-5; possibly TRBD1 for D (5 bases). The ends were cut back, 8 bases at V and 3 bases at J, with 11 bases in the middle. The CDR3 is made up of 13 amino acids. The germline CDR1 and CDR2 sequences are SNHLY and FYNNEI. The CDR3 sequence is CASGGTDNQPQHF. The CDR3 coding sequence is TGTGCCAGCGGAGGGACGGACAATCAGCCCCAGCATTTT.